One sample yielded the 18 T cell receptor beta chains listed below, sequenced in a study of blood T cells in healthy people across ages. A second PCR of roughly 7 to 11 cycles used a sample-barcoded 5' primer and a J-beta primer mix. TCRdb itself ran the 5' RACE reads through MiXCR, one entry per CDR3 protein. The sample includes 1,500,000 or so distinct CDR3 sequences, around 55% of them seen just once. Specimen: blood. These receptors were collected from a man aged 18 to 29 in good health.

This clonotype was detected a few times. This chain joins TRBV23-1 and TRBJ1-1; D call uncertain. TRBV23-1 is designated an ORF whose function remains uncertain. Trimming removed 8 bases at V and 3 bases at J, with 22 bases between. The CDR3 consists of 16 residues. The DNA of the CDR3 is TGCGCCAGCGGATGTCGCTGGCGTCCGCGCGACACTGAAGCTTTCTTT. Amino acid sequence: CASGCRWRPRDTEAFF.

The chain employs TRBV7-2 and TRBJ1-2; 9 bases agree with TRBD1. Germline assignment: CDR1 SGHTA and CDR2 FQGNSA. This CDR3 comprises 14 residues. Unmatched junction bases numbered 8, after V lost 5 bases and J lost 7 bases. CDR3 amino acids: CASSPHRGQGGYTF. As DNA, the CDR3 is TGTGCCAGCAGCCCCCATAGGGGACAGGGTGGCTACACCTTC.

This clonotype showed up just a few times. The rearrangement uses TRBV6-5 and TRBJ2-7; D possibly matches TRBD1 or TRBD2 (6 bases each). Germline-derived CDR1 and CDR2 are MNHEY and SVGAGI. The CDR3 has 15 residues. The V end was cut by 8 bases, the J end by 4 bases, with 21 bases between. The chain's CDR3 is CASGSGAAKYYEQYF. In DNA, the CDR3 is TGTGCCAGCGGTTCGGGGGCGGCCAAATATTACGAGCAGTACTTC.

The chain employs TRBV29-1 and TRBJ2-1; 7 bases are shared with TRBD1. The J call may be wrong; the DNA end is better matched by TRBJ2-7. Germline values: CDR1 SQVTM, CDR2 ANQGSEA. The CDR3 is 16 residues long. CDR3 DNA: TGCAGCGTTGAAGATTTCGGGGACAGAGAATACAATGAGCAGTACTTC. It codes for CSVEDFGDREYNEQYF.

The chain couples TRBV12-3 or TRBV12-4 to TRBJ1-2; 8 bases map to TRBD1. With 6 bases clipped from V and 9 bases from J, the junction kept 12 bases outside the gene matches. This CDR3 spans 14 amino acids. CDR3 sequence (DNA): TGTGCCAGCAGCCAGGGGGCGGAGGCTTTTCGCTACACCTTC. Its protein is CASSQGAEAFRYTF.

The chain has TRBV7-9 and TRBJ2-1; TRBD2 aligns across 7 bases. The germline CDR1 and CDR2 sequences are SEHNR and FQNEAQ (reference sequence). V shed 4 bases and J 7 bases; nucleotides not matched to a gene: 16. The CDR3 loop spans 17 amino acids. The CDR3 DNA reads as TGTGCCAGCAGCTCGCCCCTCCAGGGAGGGCCAGAGAATGAGCAGTTCTTC. Translating it yields CASSSPLQGGPENEQFF.

This sequence joins TRBV7-9 and TRBJ2-2; weak D call: TRBD2 (7 bases). This CDR3 has 15 amino acids. Germline V gene lookup returns CDR1 SEHNR and CDR2 FQNEAQ (reference sequence). The V and J ends lost 6 bases and 7 bases respectively, with 18 bases between them. CDR3 in amino acids: CASRQERGADGELFF. For the CDR3, the DNA is TGTGCCAGCAGACAAGAACGGGGGGCGGACGGGGAGCTGTTTTTT.

V gene TRBV4-2 combines with J gene TRBJ2-7, with 7 bases that match TRBD2. Germline V gene sequence: CDR1 LGHNA, CDR2 YNFKEQ. J was trimmed by 4 bases and V by 3 bases; bases with no gene match: 6. The CDR3 consists of 14 residues. The CDR3 DNA sequence: TGTGCCAGCAGCCAGTCCCTAGCGGAATACGAGCAGTACTTC. It translates to CASSQSLAEYEQYF.

The rearrangement uses TRBV6-5 and TRBJ2-3; a possible D gene is TRBD2 (6 bases). The germline V gene has CDR1 MNHEY and CDR2 SVGAGI. V lost 5 bases and J 8 bases, leaving 11 bases between the germline ends. This CDR3 is 12 amino acids long. The CDR3 sequence: CASSRRGSTQYF. The CDR3 coding sequence is TGTGCCAGCAGTCGCCGGGGGAGTACGCAGTATTTT.

J is TRBJ2-7 and V is TRBV9; 13 bases are shared with TRBD2. The CDR3 is 14 amino acids. The germline V gene encodes CDR1 SGDLS and CDR2 YYNGEE. J gave up 8 bases and V 3 bases, and 5 bases lay outside the gene matches. The CDR3 spells CASSARTSGSQQYF. The CDR3 bases are TGTGCCAGCAGCGCCCGGACTAGCGGGAGCCAGCAGTACTTC.

The chain couples TRBV14 to TRBJ1-2; 9 nucleotides align to TRBD1. The CDR3 loop spans 13 amino acids. The J segment lost 6 bases and the V segment lost 6 bases, leaving 5 bases of the junction unmatched. Germline V gene data show CDR1 as SGHDN and CDR2 as FVKESK. The chain's CDR3 is CASRLTGGDGYTF. Here the CDR3 DNA reads TGTGCCAGCAGATTAACAGGGGGCGATGGCTACACCTTC.

The V call is TRBV20-1, the J call TRBJ2-3, with D uncertain. V was shortened by 5 bases and J by 0 bases, with 12 bases between the two germline ends. The CDR3 consists of 14 residues. The germline CDR1 and CDR2 sequences are DFQATT and SNEGSKA (reference sequence). CDR3 nucleotide sequence: TGCAGTGCTTTGGGAAGCCCTAGCACAGATACGCAGTATTTT. Amino acid sequence: CSALGSPSTDTQYF.

The sample holds a few counts of this clonotype. V and J are TRBV4-1 and TRBJ2-1; 7 positions agree with TRBD2. The CDR3 runs to 15 residues. Losses at the gene ends were 0 bases for V and 10 bases for J; bases not matched to a gene: 9. Germline loops: CDR1 MGHRA, CDR2 YSYEKL. This CDR3 is CASSQEGLAVEEQFF. Here the CDR3 DNA reads TGCGCCAGCAGCCAAGAAGGGCTAGCGGTCGAAGAGCAGTTCTTC.

The rearrangement links TRBV12-5 to TRBJ2-3, with 7 nucleotides matching TRBD2. From germline, CDR1 is LGHNT and CDR2 FRNRAP. V gave up 0 bases and J gave up 5 bases; unmatched junction bases: 5. The CDR3 runs 15 residues. CDR3 nucleotides: TGTGCTAGTGGTTTGGTAGCGGGACGCGGAGATACGCAGTATTTT. Protein product: CASGLVAGRGDTQYF.

The gene calls are TRBV20-1 and TRBJ1-1; 7 positions agree with TRBD1. This CDR3 spans 15 amino acids. V shed 6 bases and J 0 bases; nucleotides not matched to a gene: 10. The germline V gene has CDR1 DFQATT and CDR2 SNEGSKA (reference sequence). CDR3 coding DNA: TGCAGTGCAAGGGGGACAGTATTTTTGAACACTGAAGCTTTCTTT. It codes for CSARGTVFLNTEAFF.

The rearrangement links TRBV4-1 to TRBJ1-2; D perhaps matches TRBD1 (5 bases). Germline V lookup: CDR1 MGHRA, CDR2 YSYEKL. V shed 3 bases and J shed 2 bases, with 10 bases lying between them. This CDR3 is built from 14 residues. The CDR3 DNA follows: TGCGCCAGCAGCCAGGCAGGGTTCAACTATGGCTACACCTTC. As protein: CASSQAGFNYGYTF.

V and J are TRBV7-9 and TRBJ2-3; D may correspond to TRBD1 or TRBD2 (6 bases each). Trimming cost V 3 bases and J 5 bases, with 12 bases left between them. In germline, CDR1 is SEHNR, CDR2 FQNEAQ (reference sequence). CDR3 size: 14 residues. The chain's CDR3 is CASSFGGRVDTQYF. The CDR3 DNA follows: TGTGCCAGCAGCTTTGGGGGGCGTGTAGATACGCAGTATTTT.

At least ten counts were recorded for this clonotype. The chain employs TRBV5-1 and TRBJ2-3, with TRBD1 as a possible D gene (6 bases). This CDR3 has 18 residues. Germline-derived CDR1 and CDR2 are SGHRS and YFSETQ. V was clipped by 0 bases and J by 3 bases, with 20 bases between them. CDR3 protein: CASSLGIRRGERTDTQYF. The CDR3 coding sequence is TGCGCCAGCAGCTTGGGGATCCGCAGGGGAGAAAGGACAGATACGCAGTATTTT.